One and the same sample provided the 5 T cell receptor beta chains below, sequenced in a study of cytomegalovirus exposure and HLA in healthy donors. Primers: 60 Vbeta forward and 13 Jbeta reverse. The table came from immunoSEQ multiplex PCR; TCRdb's copy has only in-frame clones and leaves some out. The repertoire table contains around 60,000 clones. The sample taken for sequencing was PBMCs. Receptors originate from a young man in good health and CMV-seropositive.

This rearrangement joins TRBV11-2 to TRBJ2-2; 9 nucleotides agree with TRBD2. Germline V gene sequence: CDR1 SGHAT, CDR2 FQNNGV. The V segment lost 5 bases and the J segment 5 bases; nucleotides outside the gene matches: 9. This CDR3 spans 16 amino acids. DNA for the CDR3: TGTGCCAGCAGCCGAAGGGGGAGCGGGGGGACCGGGGAGCTGTTTTTT. This codes for CASSRRGSGGTGELFF.

This sequence joins TRBV4-2 and TRBJ1-5; D is ambiguous. CDR3 length: 16 amino acids. CDR1 is LGHNA, CDR2 YNFKEQ, per germline. V was clipped by 1 base and J by 4 bases, with 14 bases between them. The CDR3 sequence: CASSQVGLEVNQPQHF. The DNA for the CDR3 is TGTGCCAGCAGCCAAGTTGGGCTGGAAGTTAATCAGCCCCAGCATTTT.

The chain is built from TRBV27 and TRBJ2-6; 7 bases are a match to TRBD1. Germline loops: CDR1 MNHEY, CDR2 SMNVEV (reference sequence). CDR3 size: 16 residues. Trimming cost V 6 bases and J 1 base; bases outside gene matches: 6. The CDR3 is CASSRPGQSGANVLTF. CDR3 coding DNA: TGTGCCAGCAGCCGCCCGGGACAGTCTGGGGCCAACGTCCTGACTTTC.

The rearrangement links TRBV20-1 to TRBJ2-7, with D unclear. This CDR3 spans 10 amino acids. Trimming took off 3 bases at V and 7 bases at J, with 7 bases between the two ends. CDR1 DFQATT and CDR2 SNEGSKA come from the germline V gene (reference sequence). CDR3 nucleotide sequence: TGCAGTGCTAGTAGAGGAGAGCAGTACTTC. It specifies CSASRGEQYF.

The chain links TRBV7-9 to TRBJ1-4; a weak D match, TRBD1 (5 bases). The CDR3 runs 12 residues. Per germline, CDR1 SEHNR and CDR2 FQNEAQ (reference sequence). The chain's CDR3 is CAGRGTNEKLFF. CDR3 in DNA: TGTGCTGGGAGGGGAACTAATGAAAAACTGTTTTTT.